A selection of T cell receptor beta chains follows, all from one sample in a study of early T cells in non-severe SARS-CoV-2 infection. TCRdb processed the 5' RACE reads anew with MiXCR; each CDR3 protein has one entry. The data show around 94,000 distinct CDR3 sequences, with about an eighth seen just once and approximately 6.4% held by the top ten. Sample: whole blood. All receptors come from an adult who was a healthcare worker with PCR-confirmed SARS-CoV-2 infection or an uninfected control (not recorded which). CDR3s include the opening cysteine and the closing phenylalanine or tryptophan.

V gene: TRBV5-6; J gene: TRBJ2-7; CDR3 protein: CASSLTLKRGEQYF
V gene: TRBV12-3/TRBV12-4; J gene: TRBJ1-1; CDR3 protein: CASSPQGGDWGTEAFF
V gene: TRBV6-5; J gene: TRBJ1-5; CDR3 protein: CASRAQGGQPQHF
V gene: TRBV6-5; J gene: TRBJ2-4; CDR3 protein: CASSSNEVGEQYF
V gene: TRBV7-9; J gene: TRBJ2-1; CDR3 protein: CASSMTSGSLNEQFF
V gene: TRBV27; J gene: TRBJ2-4; CDR3 protein: CASSLVGQGNIQYF
V gene: TRBV20-1; J gene: TRBJ2-2; CDR3 protein: CSARSGTNTGELFF
V gene: TRBV7-9; J gene: TRBJ1-1; CDR3 protein: CASNFGMNTEAFF
V gene: TRBV27; J gene: TRBJ2-1; CDR3 protein: CASSFGREVYNEQFF
V gene: TRBV7-7; J gene: TRBJ2-7; CDR3 protein: CASSFPGRTSYEQYF
V gene: TRBV19; J gene: TRBJ2-2; CDR3 protein: CASRASGGGELFF
V gene: TRBV24-1; J gene: TRBJ2-7; CDR3 protein: CATSAGYEQYF
V gene: TRBV20-1; J gene: TRBJ2-3; CDR3 protein: CSARDSSTDTQYF
V gene: TRBV2; J gene: TRBJ2-2; CDR3 protein: CASSDRAHRPGRYTGELFF
V gene: TRBV7-9; J gene: TRBJ2-1; CDR3 protein: CASSLWAGGPSNEQFF
V gene: TRBV7-6; J gene: TRBJ1-2; CDR3 protein: CASSLEGHGYTF
V gene: TRBV10-2; J gene: TRBJ2-2; CDR3 protein: CASRLGHLNTGELFF
V gene: TRBV29-1; J gene: TRBJ2-2; CDR3 protein: CSVETREGHPGELFF
V gene: TRBV10-2; J gene: TRBJ1-4; CDR3 protein: CASSKQSFNEKLFF
V gene: TRBV7-6; J gene: TRBJ2-5; CDR3 protein: CASTISVGRETQYF
V gene: TRBV28; J gene: TRBJ2-3; CDR3 protein: CASRVGTSGPSTDTQYF
V gene: TRBV7-2; J gene: TRBJ1-6; CDR3 protein: CASSLDPGTYNSPLHF
V gene: TRBV12-3/TRBV12-4; J gene: TRBJ2-1; CDR3 protein: CASRSTSGTDNEQFF
V gene: TRBV4-1; J gene: TRBJ1-1; CDR3 protein: CASSRSVGVGTEAFF
V gene: TRBV10-3; J gene: TRBJ1-1; CDR3 protein: CAIRREATEAFF
V gene: TRBV30; J gene: TRBJ1-5; CDR3 protein: CAWSVRDNQPQHF
V gene: TRBV20-1; J gene: TRBJ2-3; CDR3 protein: CSARDSGTTTDTQYF
V gene: TRBV7-2; J gene: TRBJ2-3; CDR3 protein: CASSLLAGVADTQYF
V gene: TRBV3-1; J gene: TRBJ2-3; CDR3 protein: CASSRTSGSTDTQYF